The 15 T cell receptor beta chains given below trace back to one sample, sequenced in a study of cytomegalovirus exposure and HLA in healthy donors (dated by TCRdb to 2017 to 2019). Library preparation was by the immunoSEQ multiplex PCR assay. The multiplex PCR relied on a mix of 60 forward primers for TCR Vbeta segments and 13 reverse primers for TCR Jbeta segments. Drawn from immuneACCESS, this table holds only the in-frame rearrangements with V and J called that TCRdb kept. Clones are partly lost; checked studies trace under half to an unresolved V gene and leave the rest unexplained. The sample contains roughly 130,000 clones, 70% to 85% of them found a single time. The ten largest clones add up to approximately 2.4% of the sample. Sequenced material: PBMCs. These TCRs come from a man over 45 in good health and CMV-seronegative.

This chain connects TRBV25-1 to TRBJ2-3; the match to TRBD2 covers 10 bases. CDR3 length equals 17 residues. Losses at the gene ends were 4 bases for V and 4 bases for J; bases not matched to a gene: 11. The germline CDR1 and CDR2 sequences are MGHDK and SYGVNS. CDR3: CASSALAGAPYADTQYF. The DNA for the CDR3 is TGTGCCAGCAGTGCCCTAGCGGGGGCCCCCTACGCAGATACGCAGTATTTT.

The V gene is TRBV19, the J gene TRBJ2-2; 10 nucleotides line up with TRBD1. The V gene's germline CDR1 is LNHDA and CDR2 SQIVND (reference sequence). CDR3 size: 14 residues. The J segment lost 5 bases and the V segment lost 5 bases, leaving 2 bases of the junction unmatched. The CDR3 region has the DNA TGTGCCAGTAGTTGGGGACAGGGGACCGGGGAGCTGTTTTTT. As protein: CASSWGQGTGELFF. The full variable domain, in which reference TRBV19 and TRBJ2-2 provide the parts outside the CDR3, is DGGITQSPKYLFRKEGQNVTLSCEQNLNHDAMYWYRQDPGQGLRLIYYSQIVNDFQKGDIAEGYSVSREKKESFPLTVTSAQKNPTAFYLCASSWGQGTGELFFGEGSRLTVL.

The CDR3: CASSSNGLAAYNEQFF. The CDR3 nucleotides are TGTGCCAGCAGCTCGAACGGACTAGCGGCTTACAATGAGCAGTTCTTC. The chain combines TRBV13 with TRBJ2-1; 10 bases line up with TRBD2. V dropped 4 bases and J dropped 4; count of bases not matched to a gene: 7. The V gene's germline CDR1 is PRHDT and CDR2 FYEKMQ (reference sequence). CDR3 length: 16 residues.

The chain has TRBV10-3 and TRBJ2-6; 7 nucleotides match TRBD1. V was clipped by 7 bases and J by 0 bases; unmatched bases: 9. This CDR3 has 17 residues. Germline CDR1 is ENHRY and CDR2 is SYGVKD. CDR3 sequence: CAITSGQPYSGANVLTF. The CDR3 DNA sequence: TGTGCCATCACCTCGGGACAGCCATACTCTGGGGCCAACGTCCTGACTTTC.

The chain employs TRBV4-1 and TRBJ2-7; possibly TRBD1 for D (6 bases). Germline V lookup: CDR1 MGHRA, CDR2 YSYEKL. Trimming took 1 base from V and 6 from J, leaving 10 bases between them. The CDR3 has 13 residues. DNA for the CDR3: TGCGCCAGCAGCCAAGGGACAGTACCCGAGCAGTACTTC. Translated, it gives CASSQGTVPEQYF.

CDR3 in DNA: TGTGCCAGCAGCTCGTTCGACAGCTACGAGCAGTACTTC. Amino acids: CASSSFDSYEQYF. This chain joins TRBV7-9 and TRBJ2-5; possibly TRBD1 for D (5 bases). The end of the DNA aligns better with TRBJ2-7, so the J call may be wrong. Germline CDR1 reads SEHNR; CDR2 reads FQNEAQ (reference sequence). This CDR3 spans 13 amino acids.

This clone has only one observation. This sequence joins TRBV4-1 and TRBJ2-5, with D maybe TRBD1 (6 bases). The CDR3 extends over 13 amino acids. Germline CDR1 and CDR2: MGHRA and YSYEKL. Trimming removed 0 bases at V and 14 bases at J, with 16 bases between. CDR3 bases: TGCGCCAGCAGCCAAGATGCAGGGGAATGGTGTTACTTC. As protein: CASSQDAGEWCYF.

V is TRBV9 and J is TRBJ1-2; possible D gene TRBD1, 6 bases. Trimming stripped 0 bases from V and 4 bases from J, with 10 bases between. The CDR3 sequence is 14 residues long. Per the germline V gene, CDR1 is SGDLS and CDR2 is YYNGEE. The CDR3 coding sequence is TGTGCCAGCAGCGTAGTGGGGGCTAGCTATGGCTACACCTTC. Protein sequence: CASSVVGASYGYTF.

The chain employs TRBV7-9 and TRBJ1-1; D may be TRBD1 (6 bases). V was shortened by 4 bases and J by 2 bases, with 17 bases between the two germline ends. The CDR3 is made up of 16 amino acids. From germline, CDR1 is SEHNR and CDR2 FQNEAQ (reference sequence). CDR3 amino acids: CASSSTQGRGNTEAFF. The CDR3 nucleotides are TGTGCCAGCAGCTCGACACAGGGTCGAGGAAACACTGAAGCTTTCTTT.

V gene TRBV6-5 combines with J gene TRBJ1-2; 10 bases fit TRBD1. CDR1 MNHEY and CDR2 SVGAGI come from the germline V gene. V dropped 6 bases and J dropped 7; count of bases not matched to a gene: 11. The CDR3 has 15 residues. The CDR3 loop reads CASRLTGDRGPGYTF. The CDR3 region has the DNA TGTGCCAGCAGGCTAACAGGTGACAGGGGGCCTGGCTACACCTTC.

This chain uses TRBV4-3 with TRBJ1-2; D unclear. The germline gives CDR1 LGHNA, CDR2 YSLEER. The CDR3 covers 15 residues. The germline V and J ends were trimmed by 0 bases and 4 bases, with 12 bases remaining between them. The CDR3 DNA reads TGCGCCAGCAGCCAAGATGTCCCCGGGATCTATGGCTACACCTTC. Protein sequence: CASSQDVPGIYGYTF.

CDR3 in amino acids: CASSKQGNTEAFF. The CDR3 DNA reads as TGTGCCAGCAGTAAACAGGGAAACACTGAAGCTTTCTTT. The V call is TRBV6-5, the J call TRBJ1-1; D may be TRBD1 (6 bases). There are 13 residues in the CDR3. From germline, CDR1 is MNHEY and CDR2 SVGAGI. The ends were cut back, 5 bases at V and 2 bases at J, with 9 bases in the middle.

This clone has only one observation. This sequence joins TRBV27 and TRBJ1-1, with unresolved D. V lost 5 bases and J lost 6, with 19 bases in between. The germline V gene encodes CDR1 MNHEY and CDR2 SMNVEV (reference sequence). The CDR3 runs to 15 residues. For the CDR3, the DNA is TGTGCCAGCAGTCGATCCCGGCAGGCGAAAGCTGAAGCTTTCTTT. This gives the protein CASSRSRQAKAEAFF.

The chain uses TRBV7-2 and TRBJ2-5; 7 nucleotides agree with TRBD2. The CDR3 runs to 14 residues. Germline V CDR1 and CDR2: SGHTA, FQGNSA. Trimming cost V 4 bases and J 2 bases; bases outside gene matches: 4. The CDR3: CASSWGGLQETQYF. The CDR3 DNA reads as TGTGCCAGCAGCTGGGGGGGACTTCAAGAGACCCAGTACTTC.

The table lists this clone with a count of one. The rearrangement joins TRBV2 to TRBJ2-7; the match to TRBD2 covers 9 bases. The CDR3 sequence is 14 residues long. J was trimmed by 4 bases and V by 7 bases; bases with no gene match: 8. CDR1 is SNHLY, CDR2 FYNNEI, per germline. The CDR3 sequence: CASKFAGGLYEQYF. Here the CDR3 DNA reads TGTGCCAGCAAGTTTGCGGGGGGGCTTTACGAGCAGTACTTC.